The clone carrying this T cell receptor (beta chain) has only one observation. Its cognate antigen is unknown. This entry comes from a study of shared clonotypes between healthy human individuals. For the study at large: The plates for each donor numbered three CD4 naive, three CD4 memory, two CD8 naive and one CD8 memory.

Study observations and caveats: The study sampled only blood, and tissue repertoires likely differ. Larger richness was generally estimated for naive than memory subsets. Rarefaction revealed incomplete sorted-subset sequencing despite large depth.

Naive CD8 cells lacked CD45RO, underwent positive selection for CCR7 and left out terminally differentiated effector memory CD45RA+ cells. In germline, CDR1 is MNHEY, CDR2 SMNVEV (reference sequence). CDR3 length: 15 residues. Trimming took 4 bases from V and 4 from J, leaving 16 bases between them. TCRdb keeps only in-frame clones here, not all; method: immunoSEQ multiplex PCR. The sample shows around 640,000 clones, 95% to 97% of them seen only once. The sequence was obtained from a woman in her 30s in good health. The sample consisted of naive CD8+ T cells sorted from blood. This chain joins TRBV27 and TRBJ1-1, with D possibly matching TRBD1 (6 bases). The CDR3 region is CASSSGGGGSTEAFF. In DNA, the CDR3 is TGTGCCAGCAGTTCCGGGGGCGGGGGGAGCACTGAAGCTTTCTTT.